This T cell receptor (beta chain) was profiled in a study of STAT5B mutations in CD4+ large granular lymphocyte leukemia. The study's findings and limits: Patient CD4-sorted repertoires looked more clonal than healthy CD4+ repertoires, even without putative leukemic clones.

Measured with immunoSEQ multiplex PCR; TCRdb has only the in-frame clones, and not every one. The top ten hold about a tenth of the sample, which has some 23,000 clones, 74% seen once. Germline lookup yields CDR1 ENHRY and CDR2 SYGVKD. The CDR3 has 15 residues. V lost 5 bases, J lost 8 bases, and 11 bases stayed unmatched. About this clone: The antigen remains unidentified.

This chain links TRBV10-3 with TRBJ2-1; TRBD2 matches 8 bases. Input material: CD4+ T cells from blood buffy coats. The TCR sequence derives from a human donor in good health. The CDR3 is CAISSSGSAGDEQFF. DNA for the CDR3: TGTGCCATCAGTTCGAGCGGGAGTGCCGGCGATGAGCAGTTCTTC.